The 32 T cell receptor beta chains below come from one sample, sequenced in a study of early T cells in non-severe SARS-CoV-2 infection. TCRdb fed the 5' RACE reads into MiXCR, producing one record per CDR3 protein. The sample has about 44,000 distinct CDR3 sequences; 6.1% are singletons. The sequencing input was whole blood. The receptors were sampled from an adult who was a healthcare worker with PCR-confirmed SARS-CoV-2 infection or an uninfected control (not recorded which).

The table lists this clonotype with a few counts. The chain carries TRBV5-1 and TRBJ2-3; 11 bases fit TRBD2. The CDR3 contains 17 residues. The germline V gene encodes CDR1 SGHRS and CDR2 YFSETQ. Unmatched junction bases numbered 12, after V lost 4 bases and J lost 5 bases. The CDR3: CASSPDPLAGARDTQYF. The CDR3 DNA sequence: TGCGCCAGCAGCCCGGATCCACTAGCGGGGGCGAGAGATACGCAGTATTTT.

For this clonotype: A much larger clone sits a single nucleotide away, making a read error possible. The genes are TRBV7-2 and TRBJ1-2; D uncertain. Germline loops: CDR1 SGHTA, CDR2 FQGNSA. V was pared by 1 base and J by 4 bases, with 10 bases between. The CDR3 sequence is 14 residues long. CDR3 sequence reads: CASSLGGSSYGYTF. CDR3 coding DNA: TGTGCCAGCAGCTTAGGGGGTTCCAGCTATGGCTACACCTTC.

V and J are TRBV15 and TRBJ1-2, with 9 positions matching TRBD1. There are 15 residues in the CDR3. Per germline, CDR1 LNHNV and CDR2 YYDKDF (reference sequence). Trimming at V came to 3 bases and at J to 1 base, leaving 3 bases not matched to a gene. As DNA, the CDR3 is TGTGCCACCAGCAGTGGGGACAGGGATAACTATGGCTACACCTTC. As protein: CATSSGDRDNYGYTF.

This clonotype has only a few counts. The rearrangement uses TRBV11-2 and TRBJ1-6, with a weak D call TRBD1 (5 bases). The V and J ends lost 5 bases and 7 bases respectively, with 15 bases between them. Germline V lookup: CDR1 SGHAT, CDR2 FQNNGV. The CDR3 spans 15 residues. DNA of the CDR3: TGTGCCAGCAGCCCCCTCGTGGGGGGGAATTCACCCCTCCACTTT. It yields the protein CASSPLVGGNSPLHF.

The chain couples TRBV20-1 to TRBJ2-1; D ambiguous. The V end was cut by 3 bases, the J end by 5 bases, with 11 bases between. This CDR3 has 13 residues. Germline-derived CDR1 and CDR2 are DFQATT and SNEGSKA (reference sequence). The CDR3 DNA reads TGCAGTGCTAGGGCTAGGACGCACAATGAGCAGTTCTTC. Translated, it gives CSARARTHNEQFF.

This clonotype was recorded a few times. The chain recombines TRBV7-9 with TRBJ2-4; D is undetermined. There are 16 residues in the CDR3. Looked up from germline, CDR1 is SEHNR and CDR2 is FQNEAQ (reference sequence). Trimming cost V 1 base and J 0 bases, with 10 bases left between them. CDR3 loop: CASSLDSSLAKNIQYF. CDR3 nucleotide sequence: TGTGCCAGCAGCTTAGACAGTTCCCTAGCCAAAAACATTCAGTACTTC. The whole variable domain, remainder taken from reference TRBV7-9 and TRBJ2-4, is DTGVSQNPRHKITKRGQNVTFRCDPISEHNRLYWYRQTLGQGPEFLTYFQNEAQLEKSRLLSDRFSAERPKGSFSTLEIQRTEQGDSAMYLCASSLDSSLAKNIQYFGAGTRLSVL.

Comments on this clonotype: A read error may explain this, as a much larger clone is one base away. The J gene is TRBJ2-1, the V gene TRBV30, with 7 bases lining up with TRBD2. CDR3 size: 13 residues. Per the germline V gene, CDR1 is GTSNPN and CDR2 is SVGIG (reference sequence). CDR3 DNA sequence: TGTACCTCTAGCGGCCTCTCCTACAATGAGCAGTTCTTC. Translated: CTSSGLSYNEQFF.

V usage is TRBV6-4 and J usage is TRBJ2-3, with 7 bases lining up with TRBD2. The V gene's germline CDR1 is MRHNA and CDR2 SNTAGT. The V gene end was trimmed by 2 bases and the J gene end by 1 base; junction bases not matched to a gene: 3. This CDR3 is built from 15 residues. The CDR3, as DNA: TGTGCCAGCAGTGACGGCGGGAGCGGCACAGATACGCAGTATTTT. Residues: CASSDGGSGTDTQYF.

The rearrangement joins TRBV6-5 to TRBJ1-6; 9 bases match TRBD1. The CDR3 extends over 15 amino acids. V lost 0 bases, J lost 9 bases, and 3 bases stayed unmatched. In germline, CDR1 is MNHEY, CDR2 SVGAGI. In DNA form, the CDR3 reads TGTGCCAGCAGTTACTCCGGACAGGGGTCTTCACCCCTCCACTTT. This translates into CASSYSGQGSSPLHF.

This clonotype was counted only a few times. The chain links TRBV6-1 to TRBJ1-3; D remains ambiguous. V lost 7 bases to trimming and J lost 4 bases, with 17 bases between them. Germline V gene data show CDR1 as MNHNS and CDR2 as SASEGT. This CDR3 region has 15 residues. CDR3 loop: CASTTDGFGGNTIYF. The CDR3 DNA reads TGTGCCAGCACCACGGACGGGTTCGGAGGAAACACCATATATTTT.

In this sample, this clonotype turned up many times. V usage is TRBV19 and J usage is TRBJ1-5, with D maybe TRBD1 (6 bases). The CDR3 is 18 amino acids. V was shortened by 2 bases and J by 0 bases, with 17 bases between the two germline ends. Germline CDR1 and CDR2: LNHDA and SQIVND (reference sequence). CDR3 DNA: TGTGCCAGTAGTATACGGGGGCCGAGGACCTATAGCAATCAGCCCCAGCATTTT. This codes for CASSIRGPRTYSNQPQHF.

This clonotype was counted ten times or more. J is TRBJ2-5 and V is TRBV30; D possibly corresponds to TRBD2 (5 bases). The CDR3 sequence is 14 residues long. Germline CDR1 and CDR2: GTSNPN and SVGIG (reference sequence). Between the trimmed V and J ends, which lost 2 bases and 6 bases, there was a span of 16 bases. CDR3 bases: TGTGCCTGGAGTCGGACTGGACGAGGAAAGACCCAGTACTTC. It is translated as CAWSRTGRGKTQYF. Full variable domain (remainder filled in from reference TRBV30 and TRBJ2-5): SQTIHQWPATLVQPVGSPLSLECTVEGTSNPNLYWYRQAAGRGLQLLFYSVGIGQISSEVPQNLSASRPQDRQFILSSKKLLLSDSGFYLCAWSRTGRGKTQYFGPGTRLLVL.

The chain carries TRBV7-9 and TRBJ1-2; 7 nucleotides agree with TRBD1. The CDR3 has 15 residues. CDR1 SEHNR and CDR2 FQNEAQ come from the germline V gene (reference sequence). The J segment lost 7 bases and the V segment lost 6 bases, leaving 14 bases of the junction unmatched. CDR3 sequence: CASRQQGSGVAGYTF. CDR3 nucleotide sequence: TGTGCCAGCAGGCAACAGGGGTCCGGGGTTGCTGGCTACACCTTC.

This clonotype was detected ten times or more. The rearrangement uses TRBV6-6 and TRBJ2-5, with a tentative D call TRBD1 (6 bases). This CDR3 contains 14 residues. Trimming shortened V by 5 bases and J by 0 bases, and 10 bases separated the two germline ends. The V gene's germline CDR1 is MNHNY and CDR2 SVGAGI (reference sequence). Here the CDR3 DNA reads TGTGCCAGCAGTCACTGGACAGACCAAGAGACCCAGTACTTC. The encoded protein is CASSHWTDQETQYF.

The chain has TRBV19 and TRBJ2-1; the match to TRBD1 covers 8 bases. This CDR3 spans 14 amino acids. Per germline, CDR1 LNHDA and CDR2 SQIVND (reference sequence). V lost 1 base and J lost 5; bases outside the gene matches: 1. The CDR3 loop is CASSIARGHNEQFF. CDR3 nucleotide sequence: TGTGCCAGTAGTATAGCCAGGGGGCACAATGAGCAGTTCTTC. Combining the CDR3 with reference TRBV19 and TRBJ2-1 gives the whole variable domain DGGITQSPKYLFRKEGQNVTLSCEQNLNHDAMYWYRQDPGQGLRLIYYSQIVNDFQKGDIAEGYSVSREKKESFPLTVTSAQKNPTAFYLCASSIARGHNEQFFGPGTRLTVL.

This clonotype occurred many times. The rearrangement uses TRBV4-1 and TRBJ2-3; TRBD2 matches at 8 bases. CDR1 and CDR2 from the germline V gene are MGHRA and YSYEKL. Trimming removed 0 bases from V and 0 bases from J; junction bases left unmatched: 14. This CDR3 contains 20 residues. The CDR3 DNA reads TGCGCCAGCAGCCAAGACCCTTTTAGCGGGGACATAACTAGCACAGATACGCAGTATTTT. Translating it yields CASSQDPFSGDITSTDTQYF.

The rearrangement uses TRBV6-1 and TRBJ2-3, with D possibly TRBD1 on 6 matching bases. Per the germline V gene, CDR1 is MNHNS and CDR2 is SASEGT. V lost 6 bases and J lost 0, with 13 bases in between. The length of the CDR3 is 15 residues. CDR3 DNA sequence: TGTGCCAGCAGACTCGGGGACACAAGCACAGATACGCAGTATTTT. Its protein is CASRLGDTSTDTQYF.

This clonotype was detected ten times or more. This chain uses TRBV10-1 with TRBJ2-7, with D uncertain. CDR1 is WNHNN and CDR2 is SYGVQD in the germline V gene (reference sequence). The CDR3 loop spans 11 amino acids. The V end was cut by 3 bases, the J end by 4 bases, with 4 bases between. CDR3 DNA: TGCGCCAGCAGTGATGGGTACGAGCAGTACTTC. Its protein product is CASSDGYEQYF.

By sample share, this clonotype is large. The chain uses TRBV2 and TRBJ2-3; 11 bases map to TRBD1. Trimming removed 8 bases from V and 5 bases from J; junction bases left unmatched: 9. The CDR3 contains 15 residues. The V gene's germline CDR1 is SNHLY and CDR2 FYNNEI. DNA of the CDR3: TGTGCCAGCGAACAGGAGGGGACAGGGGGAGATACGCAGTATTTT. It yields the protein CASEQEGTGGDTQYF.

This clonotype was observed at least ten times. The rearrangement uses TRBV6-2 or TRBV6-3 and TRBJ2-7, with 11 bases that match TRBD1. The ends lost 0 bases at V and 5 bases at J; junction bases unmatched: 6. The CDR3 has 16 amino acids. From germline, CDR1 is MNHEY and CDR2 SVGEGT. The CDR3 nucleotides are TGTGCCAGCAGTTACTCGAGGACAGGGGGCAGCGACGAGCAGTACTTC. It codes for CASSYSRTGGSDEQYF.

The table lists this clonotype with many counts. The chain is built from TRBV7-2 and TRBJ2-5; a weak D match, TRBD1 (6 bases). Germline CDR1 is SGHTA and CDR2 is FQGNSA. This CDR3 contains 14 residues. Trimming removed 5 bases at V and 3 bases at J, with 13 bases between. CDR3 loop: CASSPGTRKETQYF. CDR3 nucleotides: TGTGCCAGCAGCCCCGGGACAAGAAAAGAGACCCAGTACTTC.

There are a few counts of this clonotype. Written as DNA, the CDR3 is TGCGCCAGCAGCCCCAGTGGCAGGGCGGAAGCTTTCTTT. It encodes CASSPSGRAEAFF. The chain uses TRBV4-1 and TRBJ1-1; TRBD1 is a possible D gene (5 bases). Between the trimmed V and J ends, which lost 4 bases and 8 bases, there was a span of 14 bases. Germline-derived CDR1 and CDR2 are MGHRA and YSYEKL. The CDR3 loop spans 13 amino acids.

Written as DNA, the CDR3 is TGCGCCAGCAGCCTCACTGACAGAGGCAATGAAAAACTGTTTTTT. This translates into CASSLTDRGNEKLFF. J is TRBJ1-4 and V is TRBV4-1; D is possibly TRBD1 (5 bases). CDR3 length equals 15 residues. Looked up from germline, CDR1 is MGHRA and CDR2 is YSYEKL. Trimming took off 4 bases at V and 5 bases at J, with 14 bases between the two ends.

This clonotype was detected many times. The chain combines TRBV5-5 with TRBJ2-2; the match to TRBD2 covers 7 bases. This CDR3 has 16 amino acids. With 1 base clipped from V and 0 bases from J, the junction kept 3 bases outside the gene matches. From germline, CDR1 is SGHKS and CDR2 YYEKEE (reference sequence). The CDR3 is CASSLYGGTNTGELFF. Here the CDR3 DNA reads TGTGCCAGCAGCTTGTACGGGGGGACGAACACCGGGGAGCTGTTTTTT.

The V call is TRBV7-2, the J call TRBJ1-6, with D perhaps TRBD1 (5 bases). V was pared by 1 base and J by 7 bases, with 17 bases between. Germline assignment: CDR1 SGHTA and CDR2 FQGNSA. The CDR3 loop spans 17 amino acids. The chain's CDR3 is CASSLGPGGTGNSPLHF. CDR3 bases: TGTGCCAGCAGCTTAGGGCCTGGAGGGACGGGGAATTCACCCCTCCACTTT.

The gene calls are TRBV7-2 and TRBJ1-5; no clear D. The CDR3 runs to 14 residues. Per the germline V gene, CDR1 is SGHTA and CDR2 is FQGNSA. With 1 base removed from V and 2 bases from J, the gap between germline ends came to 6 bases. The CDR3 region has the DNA TGTGCCAGCAGCTTAGACCAGGGCAATCAGCCCCAGCATTTT. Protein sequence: CASSLDQGNQPQHF.

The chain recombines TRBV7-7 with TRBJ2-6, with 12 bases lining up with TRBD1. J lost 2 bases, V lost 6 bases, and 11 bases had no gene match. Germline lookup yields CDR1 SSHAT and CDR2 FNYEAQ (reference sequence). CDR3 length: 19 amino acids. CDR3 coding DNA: TGTGCCAGCAGTCCTATCCCGGGACAGGGGGCGACTGGGGCCAACGTCCTGACTTTC. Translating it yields CASSPIPGQGATGANVLTF.

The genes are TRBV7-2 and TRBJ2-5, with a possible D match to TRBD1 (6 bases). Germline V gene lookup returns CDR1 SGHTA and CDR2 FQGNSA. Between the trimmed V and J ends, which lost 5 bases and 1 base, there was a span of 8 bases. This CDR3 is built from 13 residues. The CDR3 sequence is CASSRDIQETQYF. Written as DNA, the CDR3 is TGTGCCAGCAGCCGGGACATCCAAGAGACCCAGTACTTC.

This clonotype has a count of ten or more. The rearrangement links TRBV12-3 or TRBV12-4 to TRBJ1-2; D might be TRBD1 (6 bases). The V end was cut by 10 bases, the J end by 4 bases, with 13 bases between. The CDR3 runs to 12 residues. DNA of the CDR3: TGTGCCACCCAGGGGTTGAGCTATGGCTACACCTTC. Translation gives CATQGLSYGYTF.

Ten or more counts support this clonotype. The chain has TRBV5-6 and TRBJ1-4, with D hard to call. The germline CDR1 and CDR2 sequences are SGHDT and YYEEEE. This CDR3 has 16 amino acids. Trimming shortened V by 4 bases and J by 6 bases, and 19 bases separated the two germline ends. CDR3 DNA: TGTGCCAGCAGCATGAAACTGGCGGGGTTGGATGAAAAACTGTTTTTT. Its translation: CASSMKLAGLDEKLFF.

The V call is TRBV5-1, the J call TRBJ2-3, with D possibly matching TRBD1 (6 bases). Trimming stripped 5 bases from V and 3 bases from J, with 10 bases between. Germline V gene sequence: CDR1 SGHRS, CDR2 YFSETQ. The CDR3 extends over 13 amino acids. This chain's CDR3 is CASSFGTTDTQYF. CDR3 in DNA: TGCGCCAGCAGTTTTGGGACAACAGATACGCAGTATTTT.

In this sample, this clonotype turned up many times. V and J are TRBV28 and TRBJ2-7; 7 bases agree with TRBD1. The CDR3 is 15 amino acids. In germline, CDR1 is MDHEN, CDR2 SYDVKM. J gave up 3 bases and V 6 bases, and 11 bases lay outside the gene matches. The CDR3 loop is CASSTPRQGIYEQYF. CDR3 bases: TGTGCCAGCAGCACCCCTCGACAGGGAATCTACGAGCAGTACTTC.